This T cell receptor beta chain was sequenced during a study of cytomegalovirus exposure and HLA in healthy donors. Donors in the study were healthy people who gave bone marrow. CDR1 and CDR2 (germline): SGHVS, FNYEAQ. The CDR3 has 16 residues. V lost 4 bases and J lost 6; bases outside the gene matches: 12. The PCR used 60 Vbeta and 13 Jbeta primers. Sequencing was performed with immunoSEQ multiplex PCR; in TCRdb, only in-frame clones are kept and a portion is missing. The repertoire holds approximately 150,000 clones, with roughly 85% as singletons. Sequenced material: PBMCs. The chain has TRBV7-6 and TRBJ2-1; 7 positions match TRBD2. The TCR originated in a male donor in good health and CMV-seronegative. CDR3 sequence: CASSSGRAGLSNEQFF. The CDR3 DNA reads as TGTGCCAGCAGCTCCGGAAGAGCGGGGCTCTCCAATGAGCAGTTCTTC.